The TCR beta chain under discussion was sequenced for a study of T cells in tuberculosis. This clone has just one count. Its antigen is not identified. Findings of the study overall: GEM motif frequencies gave roughly 65% accuracy; the GMM repertoire gave roughly 86%. Samples were chosen by availability of cryopreserved specimens. GMM-specific TCRs were nearer to active tuberculosis alpha repertoires, suggesting expansion.

Sequencing was performed with immunoSEQ multiplex PCR; in TCRdb, only in-frame clones are kept and a portion is missing. This repertoire shows over 25,000 clones, about 91% found once; its top ten account for approximately 6.8%. Time point defined: new active TB diagnosis, blood taken before or within 7 days of starting treatment. The CDR3 spans 15 residues. Per the germline V gene, CDR1 is MNHNS and CDR2 is SASEGT. The trim removed 7 bases at V and 2 bases at J, leaving 6 bases unmatched. Sequencing used PBMCs, obtained at tuberculosis diagnosis. The chain has TRBV6-1 and TRBJ1-2, with 11 positions matching TRBD1. This receptor was obtained from an adult with tuberculosis. Some clones in this sample may be carry-over from other donors' samples. CDR3 protein: CASMSGTGGNYGYTF. The CDR3 DNA reads TGTGCCAGCATGTCAGGGACAGGGGGAAACTATGGCTACACCTTC.